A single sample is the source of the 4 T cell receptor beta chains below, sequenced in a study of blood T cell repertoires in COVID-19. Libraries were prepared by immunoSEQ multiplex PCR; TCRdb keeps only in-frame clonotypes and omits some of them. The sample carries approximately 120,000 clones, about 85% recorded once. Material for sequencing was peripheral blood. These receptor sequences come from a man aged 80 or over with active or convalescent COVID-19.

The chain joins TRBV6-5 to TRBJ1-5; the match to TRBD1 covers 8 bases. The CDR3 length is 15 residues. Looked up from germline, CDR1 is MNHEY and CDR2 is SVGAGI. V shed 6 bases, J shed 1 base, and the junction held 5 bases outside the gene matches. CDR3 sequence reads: CASSPGQGSNQPQHF. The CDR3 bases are TGTGCCAGCAGCCCCGGACAGGGAAGCAATCAGCCCCAGCATTTT.

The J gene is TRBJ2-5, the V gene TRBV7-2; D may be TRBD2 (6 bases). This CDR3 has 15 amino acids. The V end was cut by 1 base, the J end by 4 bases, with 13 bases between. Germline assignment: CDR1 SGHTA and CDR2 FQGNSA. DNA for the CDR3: TGTGCCAGCAGCTTAGGAGTGGGAGGTGTAGAGACCCAGTACTTC. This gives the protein CASSLGVGGVETQYF.

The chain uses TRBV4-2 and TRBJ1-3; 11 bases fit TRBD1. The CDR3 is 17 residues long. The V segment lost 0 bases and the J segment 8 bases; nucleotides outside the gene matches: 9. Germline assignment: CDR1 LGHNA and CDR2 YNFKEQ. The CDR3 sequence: CASSQDASGQGAYTIYF. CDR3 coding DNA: TGTGCCAGCAGCCAAGATGCGAGTGGACAGGGGGCATACACCATATATTTT.

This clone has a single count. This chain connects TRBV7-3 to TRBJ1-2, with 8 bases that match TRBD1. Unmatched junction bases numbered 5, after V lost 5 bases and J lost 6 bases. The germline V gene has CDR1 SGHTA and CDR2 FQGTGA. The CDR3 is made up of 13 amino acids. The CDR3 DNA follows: TGTGCCAGCAGCCAGGACAGGGAGCATGGCTACACCTTC. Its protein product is CASSQDREHGYTF.